Following are 29 T cell receptor beta chains from one sample sequenced in a study of glioma-infiltrating T cells after dendritic cell vaccination. Clones were sequenced by immunoSEQ multiplex PCR, and TCRdb holds only the in-frame ones, with some missing. Of 85,000 to 110,000 clones detected, 75% to 85% appear once; the ten largest clones hold roughly 12%. Sequenced here: blood, sampled before dendritic cell vaccination. The receptors shown here come from a human donor with glioblastoma.

Written as DNA, the CDR3 is TGCAGCGTCGCTCGGGACTCTGGGGCCAACGTCCTGACTTTC. Amino acids: CSVARDSGANVLTF. V gene TRBV29-1 combines with J gene TRBJ2-6; weak D call: TRBD2 (5 bases). With 6 bases removed from V and 0 bases from J, the gap between germline ends came to 9 bases. The CDR3 is made up of 14 amino acids. The germline V gene has CDR1 SQVTM and CDR2 ANQGSEA.

This clone was found a few times. This chain joins TRBV10-3 and TRBJ1-5, with TRBD1 matching 7 bases. The CDR3 length is 12 residues. Per germline, CDR1 ENHRY and CDR2 SYGVKD. The trim removed 10 bases at V and 4 bases at J, leaving 4 bases unmatched. The CDR3 DNA follows: TGTGCCACCAGACAGGGAAATCAGCCCCAGCATTTT. This encodes CATRQGNQPQHF.

This CDR3 is CASSYPIAGGQETQYF. In nucleotides, the CDR3 is TGTGCCAGCAGTTATCCCATAGCGGGGGGGCAAGAGACCCAGTACTTC. The chain couples TRBV6-5 to TRBJ2-5; 11 bases are shared with TRBD2. The V gene's germline CDR1 is MNHEY and CDR2 SVGAGI. Germline trimming cut 3 bases from V and 2 bases from J; bases unmatched to any gene: 5. The CDR3 is 16 amino acids.

The chain is built from TRBV15 and TRBJ1-2; weak D call: TRBD1 (5 bases). The germline V and J ends were trimmed by 0 bases and 7 bases, with 15 bases remaining between them. Per germline, CDR1 LNHNV and CDR2 YYDKDF (reference sequence). The CDR3 runs to 15 residues. CDR3 loop: CATSRDYGGEGGYTF. DNA of the CDR3: TGTGCCACCAGCAGAGATTACGGAGGGGAGGGTGGCTACACCTTC. Complete variable domain (other parts from reference TRBV15 and TRBJ1-2): DAMVIQNPRYQVTQFGKPVTLSCSQTLNHNVMYWYQQKSSQAPKLLFHYYDKDFNNEADTPDNFQSRRPNTSFCFLDIRSPGLGDTAMYLCATSRDYGGEGGYTFGSGTRLTVV.

This chain uses TRBV7-9 with TRBJ1-4; D may be TRBD1 (5 bases). V was clipped by 5 bases and J by 10 bases, with 17 bases between them. This CDR3 has 14 residues. The germline CDR1 and CDR2 sequences are SEHNR and FQNEAQ (reference sequence). The CDR3 loop is CASSLGVTGLKLFF. As DNA, the CDR3 is TGTGCCAGCAGCCTAGGGGTTACAGGATTAAAACTGTTTTTT.

The CDR3 coding sequence is TGTGCCAGCAGTGGGGCAGGGGCCGGCTACACCTTC. This gives the protein CASSGAGAGYTF. This chain uses TRBV6-6 with TRBJ1-2, with a possible D match to TRBD1 (6 bases). V lost 5 bases and J 8 bases, leaving 12 bases between the germline ends. Germline CDR1 is MNHNY and CDR2 is SVGAGI (reference sequence). CDR3 length: 12 amino acids.

The rearrangement joins TRBV7-9 to TRBJ1-1; TRBD1 matches 9 bases. The germline gives CDR1 SEHNR, CDR2 FQNEAQ (reference sequence). This CDR3 region has 16 residues. V lost 0 bases to trimming and J lost 1 base; unmatched junction nucleotides: 3. The CDR3 DNA sequence: TGTGCCAGCAGCTTAGCCGGGACAGGGCCGAACACTGAAGCTTTCTTT. As protein: CASSLAGTGPNTEAFF.

This clone was seen more than once but under ten times. This chain connects TRBV25-1 to TRBJ1-2; no reliable D call. The CDR3 runs 12 residues. Germline CDR1 reads MGHDK; CDR2 reads SYGVNS. Deletions cut 4 bases from V and 1 base from J, with 4 bases between. DNA of the CDR3: TGTGCCAGCAGTGCTTTTAACTATGGCTACACCTTC. Translated, it gives CASSAFNYGYTF.

This chain links TRBV7-2 with TRBJ2-3; 7 nucleotides match TRBD1. The length of the CDR3 is 15 residues. J gave up 2 bases and V 2 bases, and 4 bases lay outside the gene matches. The germline V gene encodes CDR1 SGHTA and CDR2 FQGNSA. Here the CDR3 reads CASSLRTGATDTQYF. In nucleotides, the CDR3 is TGTGCCAGCAGCTTAAGGACAGGAGCCACAGATACGCAGTATTTT.

The chain recombines TRBV27 with TRBJ2-5; 8 bases fit TRBD1. TRBJ2-7 matches the DNA end more closely, so the J call is doubtful. This CDR3 comprises 17 residues. The V gene's germline CDR1 is MNHEY and CDR2 SMNVEV (reference sequence). CDR3 nucleotide sequence: TGTGCCAGCAGTTTATTACGTGGACAGGGTCTTTCCTACGAGCAGTACTTC. This codes for CASSLLRGQGLSYEQYF.

This chain joins TRBV18 and TRBJ1-1; TRBD1 agrees at 7 bases. The CDR3 has 14 amino acids. Germline V lookup: CDR1 KGHSH, CDR2 LQKENI. Trimming cost V 5 bases and J 1 base; bases outside gene matches: 4. Here the CDR3 DNA reads TGTGCCAGCTCAACCGGGACAGAGAACACTGAAGCTTTCTTT. Protein sequence: CASSTGTENTEAFF.

This chain joins TRBV30 and TRBJ2-7, with TRBD1 matching 9 bases. V lost 3 bases, J lost 2 bases, and 8 bases stayed unmatched. The CDR3 covers 15 residues. Germline V CDR1 and CDR2: GTSNPN, SVGIG (reference sequence). CDR3 sequence (DNA): TGTGCCTGGAGATCCGGGACAGGGAGGACCTACGAGCAGTACTTC. It encodes CAWRSGTGRTYEQYF. The variable domain in full, completed from reference TRBV30 and TRBJ2-7, reads SQTIHQWPATLVQPVGSPLSLECTVEGTSNPNLYWYRQAAGRGLQLLFYSVGIGQISSEVPQNLSASRPQDRQFILSSKKLLLSDSGFYLCAWRSGTGRTYEQYFGPGTRLTVT.

This chain links TRBV6-6 with TRBJ2-3; a weak D match, TRBD1 (6 bases). This CDR3 is 16 amino acids long. Trimming shortened V by 2 bases and J by 6 bases, and 18 bases separated the two germline ends. Germline CDR1 and CDR2: MNHNY and SVGAGI (reference sequence). Written as DNA, the CDR3 is TGTGCCAGCAGTTACCCAACAACGACAGGCCGTGATACGCAGTATTTT. Residues: CASSYPTTTGRDTQYF.

V and J are TRBV10-3 and TRBJ2-6; maybe TRBD1 (6 bases). Trimming shortened V by 4 bases and J by 0 bases, and 13 bases separated the two germline ends. Germline CDR1 reads ENHRY; CDR2 reads SYGVKD. The CDR3 contains 17 residues. The CDR3 sequence is CAISVGGPSSGANVLTF. CDR3 bases: TGTGCCATCAGTGTTGGGGGCCCCAGCTCTGGGGCCAACGTCCTGACTTTC.

The chain combines TRBV27 with TRBJ2-5; the D gene is possibly TRBD1 (6 bases). V lost 4 bases and J lost 5, with 17 bases in between. Germline lookup yields CDR1 MNHEY and CDR2 SMNVEV (reference sequence). The CDR3 sequence is 15 residues long. The CDR3 sequence: CASSSWQGLMETQYF. The CDR3 DNA follows: TGTGCCAGCAGTTCCTGGCAGGGGCTTATGGAGACCCAGTACTTC.

The chain uses TRBV11-2 and TRBJ1-2; 9 bases are shared with TRBD1. Losses at the gene ends were 5 bases for V and 4 bases for J; bases not matched to a gene: 8. Germline CDR1 reads SGHAT; CDR2 reads FQNNGV. CDR3 length: 15 residues. CDR3 amino acids: CASSGDRADTYGYTF. The CDR3, as DNA: TGTGCCAGCAGCGGGGACAGGGCCGACACCTATGGCTACACCTTC. The full variable domain, in which reference TRBV11-2 and TRBJ1-2 provide the parts outside the CDR3, is EAGVAQSPRYKIIEKRQSVAFWCNPISGHATLYWYQQILGQGPKLLIQFQNNGVVDDSQLPKDRFSAERLKGVDSTLKIQPAKLEDSAVYLCASSGDRADTYGYTFGSGTRLTVV.

As for this clone: One end of the junction varies from germline; a read error may be responsible. The chain is built from TRBV27 and TRBJ2-1; tentative D call: TRBD1 (5 bases). CDR1 is MNHEY and CDR2 is SMNVEV in the germline V gene (reference sequence). The CDR3 loop spans 18 amino acids. This CDR3 reads CASSLLGAKRSSYNGQFF. CDR3 DNA: TGTGCCAGCAGTTTATTAGGGGCGAAAAGGAGCTCCTACAATGGGCAGTTCTTC.

This rearrangement joins TRBV4-1 to TRBJ2-5; 12 nucleotides align to TRBD2. J was trimmed by 4 bases and V by 0 bases; bases with no gene match: 3. CDR3 size: 16 residues. Germline V gene sequence: CDR1 MGHRA, CDR2 YSYEKL. CDR3 DNA sequence: TGCGCCAGCAGCCAAGAGGGGACTAGCGGGTTAGAGACCCAGTACTTC. It codes for CASSQEGTSGLETQYF.

The genes are TRBV7-3 and TRBJ2-2; 8 nucleotides align to TRBD2. The germline V gene has CDR1 SGHTA and CDR2 FQGTGA. The CDR3 has 19 amino acids. V gave up 4 bases and J gave up 1 base; unmatched junction bases: 14. The CDR3: CASSSIIGLAQGNTGELFF. The CDR3 bases are TGTGCCAGCAGCTCGATAATCGGACTAGCCCAGGGGAACACCGGGGAGCTGTTTTTT.

In its sample, this clone was seen a few times. The genes are TRBV19 and TRBJ1-3; D not resolved. Trimming shortened V by 3 bases and J by 0 bases, and 9 bases separated the two germline ends. In germline, CDR1 is LNHDA, CDR2 SQIVND (reference sequence). This CDR3 has 15 amino acids. CDR3 loop: CASSIQALSGNTIYF. The CDR3 DNA reads TGTGCCAGTAGTATTCAGGCACTCTCTGGAAACACCATATATTTT.

This chain links TRBV4-3 with TRBJ1-4; the D gene is possibly TRBD1 (5 bases). The V end lost 0 bases, the J end lost 5 bases, and 10 bases lay between the germline ends. In germline, CDR1 is LGHNA, CDR2 YSLEER. The CDR3 has 15 amino acids. The CDR3 sequence: CASSQDGRVNEKLFF. CDR3 in DNA: TGCGCCAGCAGCCAAGACGGCAGGGTCAATGAAAAACTGTTTTTT.

The rearrangement links TRBV10-3 to TRBJ2-1; D might be TRBD2 (6 bases). Trimming removed 3 bases from V and 3 bases from J, with 9 bases in between. Germline CDR1 and CDR2: ENHRY and SYGVKD. This CDR3 is built from 14 residues. This chain's CDR3 is CAISDGGSYNEQFF. The CDR3, as DNA: TGTGCCATCAGTGATGGGGGGAGCTACAATGAGCAGTTCTTC.

This clone was detected once. The chain couples TRBV4-1 to TRBJ2-7; the match to TRBD2 covers 8 bases. In germline, CDR1 is MGHRA, CDR2 YSYEKL. This CDR3 comprises 15 residues. V was clipped by 5 bases and J by 6 bases; unmatched bases: 12. As DNA, the CDR3 is TGCGCCAGCAGCAGGGTAGCGGGGCGCTTTTCCGAGCAGTACTTC. As protein: CASSRVAGRFSEQYF.

V gene TRBV27 combines with J gene TRBJ2-5, with 7 nucleotides matching TRBD1. Near its end, the DNA agrees better with TRBJ2-7, so the J call may be wrong. The CDR3 extends over 15 amino acids. Germline loops: CDR1 MNHEY, CDR2 SMNVEV (reference sequence). CDR3 protein: CASSWFGTEIYEQYF. CDR3 nucleotide sequence: TGTGCCAGCAGTTGGTTCGGGACAGAGATCTACGAGCAGTACTTC.

V gene TRBV6-1 combines with J gene TRBJ2-1, with TRBD2 matching over 16 bases. Losses at the gene ends were 3 bases for V and 6 bases for J; bases not matched to a gene: 5. This CDR3 is 17 amino acids long. CDR1 and CDR2 from the germline V gene are MNHNS and SASEGT. The CDR3 loop reads CASSEGLAGGAANEQFF. The CDR3 nucleotides read TGTGCCAGCAGTGAGGGACTAGCGGGGGGGGCGGCCAATGAGCAGTTCTTC.

J is TRBJ2-7 and V is TRBV6-1; 7 positions agree with TRBD1. From germline, CDR1 is MNHNS and CDR2 SASEGT. The V gene end was trimmed by 8 bases and the J gene end by 3 bases; junction bases not matched to a gene: 10. The CDR3 spans 14 residues. CDR3 amino acids: CASAPGTASYEQYF. The CDR3 nucleotides are TGTGCCAGCGCCCCGGGGACAGCGAGCTACGAGCAGTACTTC.

The genes are TRBV5-1 and TRBJ1-4; 8 nucleotides agree with TRBD1. CDR1 and CDR2 (germline): SGHRS, YFSETQ. V shed 0 bases and J 6 bases; nucleotides not matched to a gene: 10. The CDR3 totals 17 residues. The CDR3 loop is CASSLAAGGDRDEKLFF. CDR3 DNA: TGCGCCAGCAGCTTGGCCGCAGGGGGCGATCGGGATGAAAAACTGTTTTTT. Full variable domain (missing parts from reference TRBV5-1 and TRBJ1-4): KAGVTQTPRYLIKTRGQQVTLSCSPISGHRSVSWYQQTPGQGLQFLFEYFSETQRNKGNFPGRFSGRQFSNSRSEMNVSTLELGDSALYLCASSLAAGGDRDEKLFFGSGTQLSVL.

J is TRBJ2-3 and V is TRBV7-2; D is unclear. V was clipped by 1 base and J by 2 bases, with 10 bases between them. Germline V lookup: CDR1 SGHTA, CDR2 FQGNSA. The CDR3 runs to 15 residues. CDR3 loop: CASSLDGRPTDTQYF. CDR3 DNA: TGTGCCAGCAGCTTAGACGGCAGGCCCACAGATACGCAGTATTTT.

V gene TRBV30 combines with J gene TRBJ2-1; perhaps TRBD1 as D (5 bases). V lost 3 bases and J lost 4, with 19 bases in between. CDR1 is GTSNPN, CDR2 SVGIG, per germline (reference sequence). There are 16 residues in the CDR3. The CDR3 here is CAWSPLGQGEYNEQFF. The CDR3 nucleotides read TGTGCCTGGAGCCCATTGGGGCAGGGCGAGTACAATGAGCAGTTCTTC.